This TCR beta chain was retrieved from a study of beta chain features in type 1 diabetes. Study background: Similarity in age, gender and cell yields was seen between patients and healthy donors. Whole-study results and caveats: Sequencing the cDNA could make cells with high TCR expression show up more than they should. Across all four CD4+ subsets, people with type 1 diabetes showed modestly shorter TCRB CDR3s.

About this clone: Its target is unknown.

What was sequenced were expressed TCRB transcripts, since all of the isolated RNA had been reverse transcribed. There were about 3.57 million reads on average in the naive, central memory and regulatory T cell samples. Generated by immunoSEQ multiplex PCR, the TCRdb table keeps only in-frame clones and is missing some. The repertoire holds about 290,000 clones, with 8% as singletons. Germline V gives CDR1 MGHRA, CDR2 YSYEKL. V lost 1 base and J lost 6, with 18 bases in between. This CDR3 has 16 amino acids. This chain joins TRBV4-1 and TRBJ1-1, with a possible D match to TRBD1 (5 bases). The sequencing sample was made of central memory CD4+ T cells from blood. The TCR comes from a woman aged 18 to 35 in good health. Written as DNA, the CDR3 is TGCGCCAGCAGCCAAGTGGGAGGGGAGGGTTCTGCTGAAGCTTTCTTT. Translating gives CASSQVGGEGSAEAFF.